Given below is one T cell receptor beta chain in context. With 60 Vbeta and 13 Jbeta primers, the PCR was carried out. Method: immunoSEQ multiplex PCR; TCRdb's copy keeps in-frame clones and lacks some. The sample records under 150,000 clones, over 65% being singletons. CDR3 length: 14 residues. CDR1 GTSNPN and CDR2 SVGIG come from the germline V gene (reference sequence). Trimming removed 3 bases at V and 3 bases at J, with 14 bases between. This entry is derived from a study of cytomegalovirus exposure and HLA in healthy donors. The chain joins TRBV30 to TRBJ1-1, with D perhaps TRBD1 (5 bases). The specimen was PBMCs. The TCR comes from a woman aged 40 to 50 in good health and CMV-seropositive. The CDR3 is CAWSPGGRYTEAFF. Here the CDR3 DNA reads TGTGCCTGGAGCCCCGGGGGTCGATACACTGAAGCTTTCTTT.